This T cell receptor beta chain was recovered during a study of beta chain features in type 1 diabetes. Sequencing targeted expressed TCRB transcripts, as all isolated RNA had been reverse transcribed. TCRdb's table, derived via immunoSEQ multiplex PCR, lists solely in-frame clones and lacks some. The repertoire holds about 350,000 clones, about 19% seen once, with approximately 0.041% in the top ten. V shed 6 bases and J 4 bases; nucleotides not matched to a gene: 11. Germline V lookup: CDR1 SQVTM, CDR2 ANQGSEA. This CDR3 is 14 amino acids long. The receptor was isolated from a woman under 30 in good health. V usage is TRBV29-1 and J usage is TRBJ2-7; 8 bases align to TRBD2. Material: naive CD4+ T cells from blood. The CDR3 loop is CSVQRGTGGYEQYF. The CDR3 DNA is TGCAGCGTCCAAAGGGGGACGGGAGGGTACGAGCAGTACTTC.